This note documents a single T cell receptor beta chain sequence. Clones were sequenced by immunoSEQ multiplex PCR, and TCRdb holds only the in-frame ones, with some missing. This table holds 410,000 or so clones, 75% to 90% found once. The entry originates in a study of blood T cell repertoires in COVID-19. Background on the study: T cells, B-cell-depleted T cells, or PBMCs provided the cDNA or gDNA that served as material.

Germline loops: CDR1 MNHEY, CDR2 SVGAGI. CDR3 length: 14 residues. The V end was cut by 10 bases, the J end by 1 base, with 17 bases between. Specimen: peripheral blood. The genes are TRBV6-5 and TRBJ2-7; a weak D match, TRBD1 (6 bases). This TCR derives from a woman aged 40 to 50 with COVID-19, enrolled during active disease. The DNA of the CDR3 is TGTGCCACTGCTTCTGACAGGTGGTCCTACGAGCAGTACTTC. Translation gives CATASDRWSYEQYF.